These 8 T cell receptor beta chains originate from one sample sequenced in a study of cytomegalovirus exposure and HLA in healthy donors. Amplification used 60 Vbeta primers and 13 Jbeta primers. TCRdb keeps only in-frame clones here, not all; method: immunoSEQ multiplex PCR. The sample holds 35,000 to 55,000 clones; roughly 69% are singletons and the top ten take around 3.4%. The specimen sequenced was PBMCs. The source is a woman aged 25 to 39 in good health and CMV-seronegative.

A few counts support this clone. V gene TRBV7-2 combines with J gene TRBJ1-6; D remains ambiguous. V was trimmed by 5 bases and J by 8 bases, leaving 16 bases between them. The CDR3 has 15 amino acids. CDR1 is SGHTA, CDR2 FQGNSA, per germline. The CDR3 region is CASSVRGPGDSPLHF. The CDR3 DNA follows: TGTGCCAGCAGCGTACGAGGGCCTGGGGATTCACCCCTCCACTTT.

The rearrangement links TRBV19 to TRBJ2-7; the match to TRBD1 covers 8 bases. This CDR3 has 16 residues. The germline CDR1 and CDR2 sequences are LNHDA and SQIVND (reference sequence). Trimming took 4 bases from V and 5 from J; bases not matched to a gene: 13. This CDR3 is CASSTARTGISDEQYF. The CDR3 nucleotides are TGTGCCAGTAGTACCGCTCGGACAGGGATTTCCGACGAGCAGTACTTC. Drawing the rest from reference TRBV19 and TRBJ2-7, the complete variable domain is DGGITQSPKYLFRKEGQNVTLSCEQNLNHDAMYWYRQDPGQGLRLIYYSQIVNDFQKGDIAEGYSVSREKKESFPLTVTSAQKNPTAFYLCASSTARTGISDEQYFGPGTRLTVT.

The chain couples TRBV5-1 to TRBJ2-1; the D is unclear. The CDR3 runs 16 residues. Trimming pared 0 bases from V and 1 base from J, leaving 11 bases between. CDR1 is SGHRS, CDR2 YFSETQ, per germline. CDR3 in amino acids: CASSLGLYPSYNEQFF. CDR3 DNA: TGCGCCAGCAGCTTGGGACTTTACCCTTCCTACAATGAGCAGTTCTTC. Using reference TRBV5-1 and TRBJ2-1 for the parts outside the CDR3, the full variable domain is KAGVTQTPRYLIKTRGQQVTLSCSPISGHRSVSWYQQTPGQGLQFLFEYFSETQRNKGNFPGRFSGRQFSNSRSEMNVSTLELGDSALYLCASSLGLYPSYNEQFFGPGTRLTVL.

The V and J genes are TRBV30 and TRBJ1-2, with 7 bases aligning to TRBD1. The CDR3 sequence is 14 residues long. J gave up 5 bases and V 0 bases, and 6 bases lay outside the gene matches. CDR1 and CDR2 from the germline V gene are GTSNPN and SVGIG (reference sequence). This chain's CDR3 is CAWSVQGQQYGYTF. CDR3 bases: TGTGCCTGGAGTGTACAGGGACAGCAATATGGCTACACCTTC.

The chain has TRBV6-5 and TRBJ2-5; maybe TRBD2 (5 bases). Trimming removed 10 bases at V and 2 bases at J, with 17 bases between. There are 14 residues in the CDR3. The germline CDR1 and CDR2 sequences are MNHEY and SVGAGI. The CDR3 region has the DNA TGTGCCATCTCCAGTCGGGGAACTCAAGAGACCCAGTACTTC. Amino acid sequence: CAISSRGTQETQYF.

There are a few counts of this clone. This sequence joins TRBV7-9 and TRBJ2-1; 16 positions agree with TRBD2. The CDR3 is made up of 19 amino acids. Germline-derived CDR1 and CDR2 are SEHNR and FQNEAQ (reference sequence). Trimming removed 2 bases from V and 6 bases from J; junction bases left unmatched: 10. The CDR3 sequence is CASSLLGLAGGPRTNEQFF. The CDR3 bases are TGTGCCAGCAGCTTACTGGGACTAGCGGGAGGGCCCAGGACCAATGAGCAGTTCTTC.

This chain connects TRBV6-6 to TRBJ2-7; 10 nucleotides match TRBD1. Germline CDR1 MNHNY, CDR2 SVGAGI (reference sequence). This CDR3 spans 12 amino acids. V was clipped by 5 bases and J by 13 bases; unmatched bases: 8. CDR3 region: CASSPTGTGVYF. The CDR3 DNA reads as TGTGCCAGCAGTCCTACCGGGACAGGGGTTTACTTC.

The chain links TRBV28 to TRBJ1-6; 8 positions match TRBD1. The CDR3 extends over 14 amino acids. The ends lost 5 bases at V and 8 bases at J; junction bases unmatched: 5. The germline CDR1 and CDR2 sequences are MDHEN and SYDVKM. The CDR3 reads CASSPGQAHSPLHF. The CDR3 DNA reads TGTGCCAGCAGTCCGGGACAGGCGCATTCACCCCTCCACTTT.